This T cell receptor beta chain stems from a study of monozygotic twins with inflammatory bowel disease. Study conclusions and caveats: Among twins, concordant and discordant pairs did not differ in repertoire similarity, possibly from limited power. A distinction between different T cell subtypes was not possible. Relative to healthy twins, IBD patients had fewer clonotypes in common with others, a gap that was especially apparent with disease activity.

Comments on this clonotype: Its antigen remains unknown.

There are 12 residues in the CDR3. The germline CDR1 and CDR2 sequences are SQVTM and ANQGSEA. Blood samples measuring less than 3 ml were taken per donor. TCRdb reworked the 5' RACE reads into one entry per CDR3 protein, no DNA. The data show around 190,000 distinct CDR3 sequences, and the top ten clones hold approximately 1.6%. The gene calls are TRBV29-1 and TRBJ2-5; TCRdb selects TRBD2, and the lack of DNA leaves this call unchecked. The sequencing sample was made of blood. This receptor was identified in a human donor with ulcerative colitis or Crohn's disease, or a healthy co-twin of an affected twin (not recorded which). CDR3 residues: CSVETGSETQYF.